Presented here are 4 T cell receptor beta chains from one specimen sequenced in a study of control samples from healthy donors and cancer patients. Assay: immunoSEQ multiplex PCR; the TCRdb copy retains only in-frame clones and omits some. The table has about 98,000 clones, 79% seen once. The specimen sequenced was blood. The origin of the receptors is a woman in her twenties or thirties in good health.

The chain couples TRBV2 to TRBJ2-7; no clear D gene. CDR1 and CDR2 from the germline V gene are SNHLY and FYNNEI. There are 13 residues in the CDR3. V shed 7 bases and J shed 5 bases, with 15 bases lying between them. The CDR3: CASTPGRVHEQYF. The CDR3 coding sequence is TGTGCCAGCACCCCCGGTCGAGTCCACGAGCAGTACTTC.

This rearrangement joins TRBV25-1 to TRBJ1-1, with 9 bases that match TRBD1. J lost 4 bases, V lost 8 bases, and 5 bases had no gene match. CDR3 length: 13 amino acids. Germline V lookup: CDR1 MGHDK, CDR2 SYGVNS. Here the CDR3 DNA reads TGTGCCAGCGCACTGACAGGGGGCACTGAAGCTTTCTTT. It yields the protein CASALTGGTEAFF.

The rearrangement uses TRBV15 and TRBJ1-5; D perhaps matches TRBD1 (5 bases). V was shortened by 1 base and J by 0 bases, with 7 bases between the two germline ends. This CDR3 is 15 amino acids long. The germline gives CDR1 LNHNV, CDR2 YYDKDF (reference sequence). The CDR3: CATSRVRVSNQPQHF. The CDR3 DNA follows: TGTGCCACCAGCAGAGTCAGGGTTAGCAATCAGCCCCAGCATTTT.

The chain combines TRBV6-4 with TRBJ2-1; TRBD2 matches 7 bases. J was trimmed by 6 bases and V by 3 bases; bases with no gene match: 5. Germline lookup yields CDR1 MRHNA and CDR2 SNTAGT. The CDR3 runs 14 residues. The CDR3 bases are TGTGCCAGCAGTGATCGCGGGGGTCGCAATGAGCAGTTCTTC. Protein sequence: CASSDRGGRNEQFF.